The 9 T cell receptor beta chains given below trace back to one sample, sequenced in a study of blood T cells in healthy people across ages. The authors ran a second PCR of roughly 6 to 12 cycles using a sample-barcoded 5' primer and a J-beta primer mix. From the 5' RACE reads, TCRdb called clonotypes with MiXCR, one entry per CDR3 protein. The data hold around 1,700,000 distinct CDR3 sequences, with 28% observed a single time. What was sequenced was blood. The receptors derive from a woman under 40 in good health.

The gene calls are TRBV10-3 and TRBJ2-7; the match to TRBD1 covers 7 bases. V lost 6 bases, J lost 2 bases, and 10 bases stayed unmatched. The CDR3 spans 15 residues. Per the germline V gene, CDR1 is ENHRY and CDR2 is SYGVKD. CDR3 sequence (DNA): TGTGCCATCAGCAGAGACCGGGACAGAGCCTACGAGCAGTACTTC. As protein: CAISRDRDRAYEQYF.

The chain is built from TRBV7-9 and TRBJ1-5, with TRBD1 matching 10 bases. The CDR3 runs 16 residues. The junction had 6 bases not matched to a gene; V was cut back by 5 bases and J by 2 bases. Per the germline V gene, CDR1 is SEHNR and CDR2 is FQNEAQ (reference sequence). The CDR3 DNA is TGTGCCAGCAGCCGGGGACAGGGGATAGGCAATCAGCCCCAGCATTTT. Residues: CASSRGQGIGNQPQHF. The full variable domain, with the rest looked up from reference TRBV7-9 and TRBJ1-5, is DTGVSQNPRHKITKRGQNVTFRCDPISEHNRLYWYRQTLGQGPEFLTYFQNEAQLEKSRLLSDRFSAERPKGSFSTLEIQRTEQGDSAMYLCASSRGQGIGNQPQHFGDGTRLSIL.

The chain has TRBV20-1 and TRBJ1-1; perhaps TRBD1 as D (5 bases). Germline values: CDR1 DFQATT, CDR2 SNEGSKA (reference sequence). CDR3 length: 13 residues. V lost 4 bases and J 1 base, leaving 10 bases between the germline ends. The CDR3 loop is CSATGLKNTEAFF. The CDR3 DNA sequence: TGCAGTGCTACGGGACTGAAGAACACTGAAGCTTTCTTT.

This clonotype was seen a handful of times. The V call is TRBV7-2, the J call TRBJ2-7; D may correspond to TRBD1 or TRBD2 (5 bases each). The CDR3 runs to 15 residues. Trimming pared 6 bases from V and 1 base from J, leaving 16 bases between. In germline, CDR1 is SGHTA, CDR2 FQGNSA. The CDR3 region has the DNA TGTGCCAGCAGATACCCCTGGGGACCTTCCTACGAGCAGTACTTC. It codes for CASRYPWGPSYEQYF.

The count of this clonotype is one. V usage is TRBV6-2 or TRBV6-3 and J usage is TRBJ2-1; 7 bases are a match to TRBD2. The germline CDR1 and CDR2 sequences are MNHEY and SVGEGT. With V trimmed by 11 bases and J by 0 bases, 22 bases remained unmatched. This CDR3 is built from 19 residues. As DNA, the CDR3 is TGTGCCGGCGGCGGAGGGAGCGGGGAGATAACAGGCTCCTACAATGAGCAGTTCTTC. This translates into CAGGGGSGEITGSYNEQFF.

This clonotype was counted a single time. A much bigger clone sits one base away, suggesting this may be a read error. The chain joins TRBV29-1 to TRBJ2-1; 9 bases fit TRBD2. The CDR3 runs to 15 residues. The germline gives CDR1 SQVTM, CDR2 ANQGSEA. V trimming: 6 bases; J trimming: 6 bases; junction bases outside the gene matches: 12. The CDR3 bases are TGCAGCGTCCAAGGGAGACTAGCGGAAAGCAATGAGCAGTTCTTC. This sequence encodes CSVQGRLAESNEQFF.

This clonotype was detected ten times or more. This chain joins TRBV7-2 and TRBJ2-5; 10 bases line up with TRBD1. V shed 3 bases, J shed 2 bases, and the junction held 3 bases outside the gene matches. CDR1 and CDR2 (germline): SGHTA, FQGNSA. CDR3 length: 15 residues. CDR3 loop: CASSFRTGGQETQYF. The CDR3, as DNA: TGTGCCAGCAGCTTTCGGACAGGGGGGCAAGAGACCCAGTACTTC. The whole variable domain, filled in from reference TRBV7-2 and TRBJ2-5, reads GAGVSQSPSNKVTEKGKDVELRCDPISGHTALYWYRQSLGQGLEFLIYFQGNSAPDKSGLPSDRFSAERTGGSVSTLTIQRTQQEDSAVYLCASSFRTGGQETQYFGPGTRLLVL.

This chain links TRBV9 with TRBJ2-3; 9 bases align to TRBD2. The CDR3 extends over 17 amino acids. Germline V gives CDR1 SGDLS, CDR2 YYNGEE. Unmatched junction bases numbered 12, after V lost 4 bases and J lost 3 bases. CDR3 loop: CASSPRGAAGGTDTQYF. CDR3 DNA: TGTGCCAGCAGCCCGAGAGGCGCAGCGGGGGGAACAGATACGCAGTATTTT.

In this sample, this clonotype turned up a few times. The genes are TRBV9 and TRBJ2-5; D is perhaps TRBD1 (5 bases). V lost 4 bases and J lost 4, with 17 bases in between. CDR1 and CDR2 from the germline V gene are SGDLS and YYNGEE. The CDR3 loop spans 15 amino acids. CDR3 region: CASSPTTGHGETQYF. DNA of the CDR3: TGTGCCAGCAGCCCCACTACAGGTCACGGAGAGACCCAGTACTTC.